The subject of this entry is one TCR beta chain. For the second PCR, which ran for about 6 to 11 cycles, a sample-barcoded 5' primer and a J-beta primer mix were used. Using its own MiXCR run on the 5' RACE reads, TCRdb lists one record per CDR3 protein. The table lists about 1.6 million distinct CDR3 sequences, roughly 32% of them singletons. This sample stems from a study of blood T cells in healthy people across ages. Sequenced sample: blood. The TCR comes from a woman in her twenties or thirties in good health.

The CDR3 loop reads CASRDSQSMLIYEQYF. The CDR3 coding sequence is TGTGCCAGCAGAGACTCTCAATCCATGCTAATCTACGAGCAGTACTTC. The rearrangement joins TRBV28 to TRBJ2-7; D is unresolved. Germline CDR1 MDHEN, CDR2 SYDVKM. Trimming took 6 bases from V and 3 from J, leaving 21 bases between them. This CDR3 has 16 residues.